These 9 T cell receptor beta chains were all obtained from the same sample, sequenced in a study of CD8+CD57+ T cells in acquired aplastic anemia. It was patients with CD8+CD57+ cell expansion by flow cytometry who were chosen for sequencing. TCR beta VDJ and CDR3 were profiled, and genomic DNA was the template. Each CDR3 protein is one row after TCRdb ran MiXCR on the reads. The sample has fewer than 300,000 distinct CDR3 sequences, less than 85% seen once. The material sequenced was sorted CD4+, CD8+, or CD8+CD57+ T cells (not recorded which) from PBMCs. These receptors came from a human donor with aplastic anemia.

As for this clonotype: The junction and the germline gene differ at one end; a read error may be behind it. The chain carries TRBV7-9 and TRBJ2-3; no definite D call. This CDR3 region has 14 residues. Germline V gene lookup returns CDR1 SEHNR and CDR2 FQNEAQ (reference sequence). Written as DNA, the CDR3 is TGTGCCAGCAGCTCAGCAGGTACGCAGGATACGCACCCATTT. Its protein product is CASSSAGTQDTHPF.

In regard to this clonotype: Because it lacks the conserved phenylalanine or tryptophan at the end, this CDR3 is likely a read error. The limits of the CDR3 on the DNA are not certain, so only TCRdb's listed CDR3 is given. CDR3 region: CASSLRGSSYEQFG. The chain is built from TRBV2 and TRBJ2-7; the tabulated D call, TRBD1, remains unverified against the DNA. The CDR3 is 14 residues long, ends included. Germline V CDR1 and CDR2: SNHLY, FYNNEI.

Points on this clonotype: Compared with germline, one end of the junction differs, possibly owing to a read error. The genes are TRBV7-9 and TRBJ2-3; D not certain. The CDR3 is 14 residues long. The V gene's germline CDR1 is SEHNR and CDR2 FQNEAQ (reference sequence). This CDR3 is CASSSPGCTHTQYF. DNA for the CDR3: TGTGCTAGCAGCTCCCCCGGGTGCACACATACGCAGTATTTT.

This chain joins TRBV6-5 and TRBJ2-1; 9 nucleotides line up with TRBD1. Germline lookup yields CDR1 MNHEY and CDR2 SVGAGI. There are 14 residues in the CDR3. V was clipped by 6 bases and J by 5 bases; unmatched bases: 5. The CDR3: CASSLRDRDNEQFF. DNA of the CDR3: TGTGCCAGCAGCTTGCGGGACAGGGACAATGAGCAGTTCTTC.

As regards this clonotype: Here the CDR3 omits its conserved ending phenylalanine or tryptophan, so a read error is the likely source. The limits of the CDR3 on the DNA are not certain, so only TCRdb's listed CDR3 is given. The V call is TRBV2, the J call TRBJ2-3; TRBD1, the D gene given by the table, was not confirmed from the DNA. Per the germline V gene, CDR1 is SNHLY and CDR2 is FYNNEI. The CDR3 length is 14 residues, termini included. This chain's CDR3 is CASSADSASYNSPL.

This clonotype was counted between two and nine times. The CDR3 spells CSVVSGAETQYF. The CDR3 nucleotides read TGCAGCGTTGTCTCGGGGGCAGAGACCCAGTACTTC. The V call is TRBV29-1, the J call TRBJ2-5; tentatively, D is TRBD1 or TRBD2 (6 bases each). The germline V gene encodes CDR1 SQVTM and CDR2 ANQGSEA. Trimming cost V 4 bases and J 4 bases, with 10 bases left between them. CDR3 length: 12 residues.

This clonotype was observed many times. Because the CDR3 is missing its conserved closing phenylalanine or tryptophan, this is likely a read error. The limits of the CDR3 on the DNA are not certain, so only TCRdb's listed CDR3 is given. This chain joins TRBV7-9 and TRBJ2-3; the table's D gene call, TRBD2, was not cross checked with the DNA. The CDR3 has 13 residues if both end residues are counted. Germline V gene data show CDR1 as SEHNR and CDR2 as FQNEAQ (reference sequence). CDR3 in amino acids: CAYEVAAYQETQY.

Of note for this clonotype: Sequence at one end of the junction differs from germline and may be a read error. The chain links TRBV2 to TRBJ1-1; tentatively, D is TRBD1 (6 bases). The CDR3 totals 17 residues. The germline gives CDR1 SNHLY, CDR2 FYNNEI. The CDR3 coding sequence is TGTGCCAGCGGCGGGGGGGGCACAGATACGCAAAACACTGAAGCAGTCTTT. Amino acid sequence: CASGGGGTDTQNTEAVF.

This clonotype was observed a few times. The genes are TRBV15 and TRBJ2-1, with TRBD2 as a possible D gene (7 bases). V gave up 1 base and J gave up 5 bases, with 18 bases separating them. This CDR3 has 17 residues. CDR1 is LNHNV, CDR2 YYDKDF, per germline (reference sequence). CDR3 coding DNA: TGTGCCACCAGCAGAGGTCGGGGGGCCTTCGCAAACAATGAGCAGTTCTTC. Its protein product is CATSRGRGAFANNEQFF.